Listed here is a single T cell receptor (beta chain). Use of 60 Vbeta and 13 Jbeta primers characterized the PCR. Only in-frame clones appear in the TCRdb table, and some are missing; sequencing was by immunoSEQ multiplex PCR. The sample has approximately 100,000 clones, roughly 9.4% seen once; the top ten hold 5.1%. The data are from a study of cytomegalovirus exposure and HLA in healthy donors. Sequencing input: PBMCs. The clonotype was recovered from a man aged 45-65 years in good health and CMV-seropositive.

Here the CDR3 reads CSVGGAGRADTQYF. Written as DNA, the CDR3 is TGCAGCGTGGGCGGGGCCGGGAGGGCCGATACGCAGTATTTT. This chain connects TRBV29-1 to TRBJ2-3; 8 bases are shared with TRBD2. CDR3 length: 14 amino acids. Germline V gene lookup returns CDR1 SQVTM and CDR2 ANQGSEA. V lost 6 bases and J lost 6; bases outside the gene matches: 11.